The 11 T cell receptor beta chains in this list originate from one sample, sequenced in a study of shared clonotypes between healthy human individuals. The data were produced by immunoSEQ multiplex PCR, yet TCRdb's version contains in-frame clones alone and is incomplete. The sample includes 2 million to 2.5 million clones, more than 80% of them seen just once. Sample: naive CD4+ T cells from PBMCs. Sample subset: CD45RA+ positively selected. The receptors shown here come from a man aged 18 to 30 in good health. Some clones in this sample may be carry-over from other donors' samples.

A word on this clone: The identical CDR3 is also encoded by other nucleotide sequences in the sample. V and J are TRBV9 and TRBJ1-1; TRBD1 is a possible D gene (5 bases). V lost 0 bases, J lost 8 bases, and 11 bases lay in between. The CDR3 has 13 amino acids. Germline loops: CDR1 SGDLS, CDR2 YYNGEE. The CDR3 coding sequence is TGTGCCAGCAGCGTAGGATGGGGGTCCGAAGCTTTCTTT. Protein: CASSVGWGSEAFF.

The V call is TRBV9, the J call TRBJ2-3; D ambiguous. The germline V gene has CDR1 SGDLS and CDR2 YYNGEE. The germline V and J ends were trimmed by 0 bases and 1 base, with 9 bases remaining between them. The CDR3 is 15 residues long. The CDR3 here is CASSVDRVGTDTQYF. CDR3 DNA sequence: TGTGCCAGCAGCGTAGATCGCGTGGGCACAGATACGCAGTATTTT.

The gene calls are TRBV7-9 and TRBJ2-3; D is ambiguous. This CDR3 spans 16 amino acids. The germline CDR1 and CDR2 sequences are SEHNR and FQNEAQ (reference sequence). Trimming shortened V by 5 bases and J by 1 base, and 16 bases separated the two germline ends. CDR3 loop: CASSLGLDPGTDTQYF. DNA of the CDR3: TGTGCCAGCAGCCTAGGCCTGGACCCTGGCACAGATACGCAGTATTTT.

This clone was picked up one time. V and J are TRBV4-1 and TRBJ1-5, with D unclear. This CDR3 spans 14 amino acids. CDR1 and CDR2 (germline): MGHRA, YSYEKL. Trimming cost V 4 bases and J 0 bases, with 7 bases left between them. CDR3 nucleotide sequence: TGCGCCAGCAGCCTGACTATTAGCAATCAGCCCCAGCATTTT. It specifies CASSLTISNQPQHF.

In DNA form, the CDR3 reads TGTGCCAGCAGTCAGACAGGGGGAGAAGATGGCTACACCTTC. This encodes CASSQTGGEDGYTF. The chain joins TRBV2 to TRBJ1-2; 9 nucleotides agree with TRBD1. Germline CDR1 and CDR2: SNHLY and FYNNEI. The CDR3 runs 14 residues. After removal of 5 bases from V and 6 bases from J, the junction contained 7 bases not matched to a gene. Full variable domain (remainder filled in from reference TRBV2 and TRBJ1-2): EPEVTQTPSHQVTQMGQEVILRCVPISNHLYFYWYRQILGQKVEFLVSFYNNEISEKSEIFDDQFSVERPDGSNFTLKIRSTKLEDSAMYFCASSQTGGEDGYTFGSGTRLTVV.

This rearrangement joins TRBV7-2 to TRBJ2-6; 11 positions agree with TRBD1. Germline CDR1 and CDR2: SGHTA and FQGNSA. The CDR3 contains 17 residues. V was pared by 4 bases and J by 4 bases, with 6 bases of the junction left unmatched. The CDR3 sequence is CASSYGTGGIGANVLTF. For the CDR3, the DNA is TGTGCCAGCAGCTATGGGACAGGGGGTATAGGGGCCAACGTCCTGACTTTC.

This chain joins TRBV5-1 and TRBJ1-3; D gene ambiguous. Germline lookup yields CDR1 SGHRS and CDR2 YFSETQ. V lost 1 base and J lost 2, with 7 bases in between. This CDR3 spans 14 amino acids. This CDR3 reads CASSLNGAGNTIYF. CDR3 DNA sequence: TGCGCCAGCAGCTTGAATGGGGCTGGAAACACCATATATTTT.

The V and J genes are TRBV7-2 and TRBJ1-2; D gene ambiguous. The CDR3 has 13 residues. V was cut by 1 base and J by 7 bases, with 10 bases left in between. Germline V gives CDR1 SGHTA, CDR2 FQGNSA. The CDR3 bases are TGTGCCAGCAGCTTAGAACGGAACGTTGGCTACACCTTC. Protein: CASSLERNVGYTF.

The chain uses TRBV28 and TRBJ2-2; TRBD1 is a possible D gene (6 bases). This CDR3 region has 15 residues. The V end lost 7 bases, the J end lost 5 bases, and 17 bases lay between the germline ends. Germline V gene lookup returns CDR1 MDHEN and CDR2 SYDVKM. DNA for the CDR3: TGTGCCAGCACCACTCCGGGGCAGGGGACCGGGGAGCTGTTTTTT. Translation gives CASTTPGQGTGELFF.

The chain uses TRBV11-2 and TRBJ2-3, with 10 bases identical to TRBD2. Trimming took 5 bases from V and 9 from J; bases not matched to a gene: 8. CDR3 length equals 14 residues. CDR1 and CDR2 (germline): SGHAT, FQNNGV. The CDR3 nucleotides are TGTGCCAGCAGCCCCACAGCGGGAGGGCCCACGCAGTATTTT. Translating it yields CASSPTAGGPTQYF.

The V and J genes are TRBV9 and TRBJ1-4, with D perhaps matching TRBD1 (5 bases). With 4 bases removed from V and 8 bases from J, the gap between germline ends came to 18 bases. CDR1 is SGDLS, CDR2 YYNGEE, per germline. CDR3 length: 15 amino acids. This chain's CDR3 is CASSPSIGTAEKLFF. The CDR3 DNA reads TGTGCCAGCAGCCCCAGTATAGGGACTGCAGAAAAACTGTTTTTT.